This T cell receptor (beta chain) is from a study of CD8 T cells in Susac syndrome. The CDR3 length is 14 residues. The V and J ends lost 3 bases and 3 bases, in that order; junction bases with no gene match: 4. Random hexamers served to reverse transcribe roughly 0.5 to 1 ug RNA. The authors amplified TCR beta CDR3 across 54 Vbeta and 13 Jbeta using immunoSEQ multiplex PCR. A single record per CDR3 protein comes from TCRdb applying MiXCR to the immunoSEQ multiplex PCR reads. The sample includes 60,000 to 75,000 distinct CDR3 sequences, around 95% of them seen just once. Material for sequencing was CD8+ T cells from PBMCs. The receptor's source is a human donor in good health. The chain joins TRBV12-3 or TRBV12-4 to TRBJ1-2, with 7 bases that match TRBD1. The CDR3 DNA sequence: TGTGCCAGCAGTTTCAGGGGGACTGACTATGGCTACACCTTC. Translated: CASSFRGTDYGYTF.